The rows below give T cell receptor beta chains drawn from one sample of a study of T cells expressing NK-cell markers. Using the 5' RACE reads, TCRdb records one entry per CDR3 protein without DNA. Recorded for this sample: roughly 450,000 distinct CDR3 sequences. Sequencing used blood T cells: a sorted CD56 or NKG2C T cell subset, CD4+ or CD8+ T cells, or bulk PBMC T cells (not recorded which). The receptors stem from a woman aged 45-65 years in good health. The CDR3 runs from the conserved cysteine through the conserved F or W.

V	J	CDR3
TRBV5-1	TRBJ2-6	CASSLVPWAGANVLTF
TRBV11-2	TRBJ1-1	CASSLVGGRMAFF
TRBV5-1	TRBJ1-1	CASSLAVGGGEAFF
TRBV6-1	TRBJ2-7	CASTSVYEQYF
TRBV18	TRBJ1-3	CASSSRTVDGGNTIYF
TRBV29-1	TRBJ2-2	CSVFKGGHTGELFF
TRBV9	TRBJ1-6	CASSVQPRRDSPLHF
TRBV7-2	TRBJ2-3	CASSLPSGAHTDTQYF
TRBV16	TRBJ1-2	CASSQGYRGGYTF
TRBV12-3/TRBV12-4	TRBJ2-4	CASSHWRGGNIQYF
TRBV5-1	TRBJ2-7	CASSLKMETSASYEQYF
TRBV20-1	TRBJ2-7	CSASYGSGTYEQYF
TRBV11-1	TRBJ1-3	CASSSAEGNTIYF
TRBV6-1	TRBJ2-1	CASRTSGSPWNEQFF
TRBV6-6	TRBJ2-1	CASSLLRPSYNEQFF
TRBV7-6	TRBJ2-1	CASSLVGGTSGRAVNEQFF
TRBV7-9	TRBJ1-1	CASRGEGGEAFF
TRBV6-1	TRBJ2-3	CASRLGGTDTQYF
TRBV11-2	TRBJ1-2	CASSVGTHRGYTF
TRBV4-2	TRBJ2-2	CASSQDLRVNGAGELFF
TRBV7-2	TRBJ2-2	CASSLRGGQVANTGELFF
TRBV5-1	TRBJ1-1	CASSLVGDGGLRNTEAFF
TRBV3-1	TRBJ2-3	CASSQGTTTTDTQYF
TRBV5-5	TRBJ2-1	CASIPQATIPNEQFF
TRBV9	TRBJ1-2	CASSIAPGANYGYTF
TRBV5-6	TRBJ2-1	CASSLPGTDYNEQFF
TRBV6-1	TRBJ2-2	CASSEAWGRNTGELFF
TRBV12-3/TRBV12-4	TRBJ2-3	CASRVSGRLYTDTQYF
TRBV7-2	TRBJ2-5	CASSEGTETQYF
TRBV24-1	TRBJ2-2	CATSDPIMTGDTGELFF
TRBV7-8	TRBJ1-4	CASSSRTGLINEKLFF
TRBV7-8	TRBJ2-1	CASSLRLITYNEQFF
TRBV6-2/TRBV6-3	TRBJ1-2	CASTIGGLTSGYTF
TRBV7-8	TRBJ2-1	CASSSPRSSSYNEQFF
TRBV20-1	TRBJ2-1	CSTGTRTHNEQFF
TRBV20-1	TRBJ2-3	CSALHTATDTQYF